The rows below give T cell receptor beta chains drawn from one sample of a study of T cells in Graves' hyperthyroidism and ophthalmopathy. MiXCR, applied by TCRdb to the multiplex PCR reads, yields one record per CDR3 protein. Of over 300,000 distinct CDR3 sequences listed, approximately 13% are singletons. Sequenced sample: blood. The source of these receptors is a woman aged 55-69 years with Graves' hyperthyroidism. The CDR3 runs from the conserved cysteine through the conserved F or W. The D gene is left open where the match is weak. Clone size is stated in some rows and not others, as once, few, many or a class when expanded.

TRBD1,TRBJ2-5,TRBV18,-,TGTGCCAGCTCAACGCCGACAGGGCAAGAGACCCAGTACTTC,CASSTPTGQETQYF
-,TRBJ2-2,TRBV14,many,TGTGCCAGCAGTCCTATCTTTGGCGGGGAGCTGTTTTTT,CASSPIFGGELFF
TRBD2,TRBJ2-1,TRBV5-5,-,TGTGCCAGCAGCCTAGCGGGAGAGGGGTACAATGAGCAGTTCTTC,CASSLAGEGYNEQFF
TRBD2,TRBJ2-7,TRBV28,many,TGTGCCAGCAGTTTAGCGCGGGCTAGCGGCTACGAGCAGTACTTC,CASSLARASGYEQYF
TRBD2,TRBJ2-1,TRBV18,many,TGTGCCAGCTCACCAGCTAGCGGGAGGGCTGGGAATGAGCAGTTCTTC,CASSPASGRAGNEQFF
-,TRBJ2-1,TRBV18,many,TGTGCCAGCTCACAGACAGACAATGAGCAGTTCTTC,CASSQTDNEQFF
-,TRBJ1-5,TRBV2,many,TGTGCCAGCAACTCCGATGGCAGGGTGGGTCAGCCCCAGCATTTT,CASNSDGRVGQPQHF
-,TRBJ1-6,TRBV28,-,TGTGCCAGCAGTCCTTTGGCAGGGTTAAGGAATTCACCCCTCCACTTT,CASSPLAGLRNSPLHF
-,TRBJ2-3,TRBV20-1,few,TGCAGTGCCGCAGGAGGTGGATGGCGGGAAACAGATACGCAGTATTTT,CSAAGGGWRETDTQYF
-,TRBJ2-1,TRBV7-9,few,TGTGCCAGCAGCTTAACGGCGGGAACCAGCAATGAGCAGTTCTTC,CASSLTAGTSNEQFF
TRBD2,TRBJ2-7,TRBV2,many,TGTGCCAGCAGCGAAACGGGGGAGCGGGGAAGCGAGCAGTACTTC,CASSETGERGSEQYF
TRBD1,TRBJ2-1,TRBV2,many,TGTGCCAGCAGTGTGGACAGGGTCCCCTTTCGTGAGCAGTTCTTC,CASSVDRVPFREQFF
-,TRBJ2-6,TRBV7-9,-,TGTGCCAGCAGCTCTCCCCTTTCCCTCTCTGGGGCCAACGTCCTGACTTTC,CASSSPLSLSGANVLTF
-,TRBJ1-3,TRBV7-2,few,TGTGCCAGCAGCTTGGACCCCTTTTCTGGAAACACCATATATTTT,CASSLDPFSGNTIYF
-,TRBJ2-5,TRBV12-3/TRBV12-4,many,TGTGCCAGCAGTTTACTAGCAGAGACCCAGTACTTC,CASSLLAETQYF
TRBD2,TRBJ2-7,TRBV7-9,many,TGTGCCAGCAGCAGCCGTTTAGCGGGAGCGGCCTACGAGCAGTACTTC,CASSSRLAGAAYEQYF
TRBD1,TRBJ1-4,TRBV20-1,many,TGCAGTGCTAGTATCGGCGGGACAGGGACTGAAAAACTGTTTTTT,CSASIGGTGTEKLFF